This is a list of T cell receptor beta chains from one sample in a study of PD-1 blockade in classical Hodgkin lymphoma. TCRdb keeps only in-frame clones here, not all; method: immunoSEQ multiplex PCR. The sample lists fewer than 55,000 clones; 88% were seen once. Sequencing was performed on peripheral blood mononuclear cells (PBMCs), taken at baseline. Source of these receptors: a human donor with classical Hodgkin lymphoma. Each CDR3 is given with its conserved first and last residue. The D gene is left open where the match is weak. Not all rows give a size; the values are once, few, many and, for expanded clones, a class.

cdr3_aa clone_size d_call v_call
CASGTGPTGYTF . . TRBV28
CASSLTRSSYNEQFF . . TRBV5-1
CASSGTGWSGNTIYF . TRBD1 TRBV25-1
CASSFGQNQPQHF once . TRBV7-9
CASSSTSGGYNEQFF . TRBD2 TRBV2
CASSAKGGPYNEQFF . . TRBV5-8
CASSQGGPPGEQYF . . TRBV5-5
CASSLRGGLSTGELFF . . TRBV7-2
CASSPSSHEQYF . . TRBV4-2
CAWSVPLNARPNQPQHF once . TRBV30
CASSPGGGTGELFF . . TRBV18
CASSEFRYEQYF . . TRBV6-1
CASSLYGANEKLFF . . TRBV5-4
CATSRAKGEQYF . . TRBV15
CSAGDREAFF few TRBD1 TRBV29-1
CASSFGGNTEAFF . . TRBV5-1
CASSEGWRETQYF . . TRBV2
CASSPLPGQGDQPQHF . TRBD1 TRBV18
CATDPRRTSGRNEQFF . TRBD2 TRBV19
CASSQVEVYGYTF . . TRBV23-1
CASSLAGTWAHEQYF . . TRBV11-1
CASSGLAGGPDEQFF . TRBD2 TRBV6-5
CASSFTAMTGELFF . . TRBV28
CASSITGSTDTQYF . . TRBV6-1
CATSRDLTQRSYEQYF . . TRBV15
CASSAGLAADTQYF few TRBD2 TRBV6-4
CAISVGGQGVSEQYF . TRBD1 TRBV10-3
CASSPGNRPHSPLHF . . TRBV28
CASTGGGIYNEQFF . . TRBV7-9
CASSPGGPYEQYF . . TRBV27
CASSTNPILSVVLEDTEAFF once . TRBV28
CASSKQGYGYTF . . TRBV11-2
CASGLSGRSTDTQYF . TRBD2 TRBV7-3
CASSPRTLRNTIYF . . TRBV7-2
CASSDRGAGNQPQHF . . TRBV10-2
CSARNTYEQYF . . TRBV20-1
CASRGLADSDTQYF . . TRBV19
CASSLTEKEELFF . . TRBV5-4
CASSVTPGTSGRGDTQYF few TRBD2 TRBV25-1
CASRIQGTDTQYF . . TRBV5-1
CASSPLPEETQYF . . TRBV18
CASSQTGGNSYEQYF . . TRBV7-6
CASRISAAYEQYF . . TRBV28
CASREAGAYEQYF . . TRBV27
CASTLSRVQANYGYTF . . TRBV6-6
CASSGTSYNEQFF once TRBD2 TRBV5-1
CSVEVGLGREKLFF . . TRBV29-1
CSVERPTRELFF few . TRBV29-1
CASSLGSGHGNTIYF . . TRBV7-2
CASRSVGGYGYTF medium-sized . TRBV5-4
CSVPRGGTDTQYF . TRBD2 TRBV29-1
CASTWDYTDTQYF . . TRBV2
CASSLGQGGYEQYF once . TRBV28
CASSSRTSGGLEQYF once TRBD2 TRBV7-2
CASRGPASNQPQHF . . TRBV28
CASSQGSGRAKNIQYF . TRBD2 TRBV4-1
CASSPRPGQGARYEQYF . TRBD1 TRBV11-2
CASSPADRDISGYTF . . TRBV18
CASSPTTSGGAGQYF . TRBD2 TRBV11-2